A selection of T cell receptor beta chains follows, all from one sample in a study of spatial heterogeneity in lung cancer. TCRdb fed the 5' RACE reads into MiXCR, producing one record per CDR3 protein. This table holds 14,000 to 15,000 distinct CDR3 sequences, approximately 11% found once. This specimen was PBMCs, taken at surgery. All receptors derive from a female donor with early-stage non-small cell lung cancer. Both conserved end residues are part of each CDR3. The D gene is left open where the match is weak. A clone size is listed for some rows: how often the clone was seen (once, few, many), or a class if it is expanded.

>.|.|TRBJ1-6|TRBV20-1
CSARPSGGNSPLHF
TGCAGTGCTAGACCCTCGGGGGGTAATTCACCCCTCCACTTT
>many|.|TRBJ2-1|TRBV27
CASIKGGKLFF
TGTGCCAGCATTAAAGGTGGGAAATTGTTCTTC
>many|.|TRBJ1-6|TRBV6-4
CASSEDSNSPLHF
TGTGCCAGCAGTGAGGACAGTAATTCACCCCTCCACTTT
>many|.|TRBJ2-7|TRBV6-5
CASSGGSGYEQYF
TGTGCCAGCAGTGGCGGGTCGGGCTACGAGCAGTACTTC
>many|TRBD1|TRBJ1-5|TRBV12-3/TRBV12-4
CASSFLETGRGGNQPQHF
TGTGCCAGCAGTTTCCTAGAGACAGGGCGTGGGGGCAATCAGCCCCAGCATTTT
>few|TRBD2|TRBJ2-5|TRBV5-1
CASSRAGATLQETQYF
TGCGCCAGCAGCCGAGCGGGGGCAACCCTCCAAGAGACCCAGTACTTC
>once|.|TRBJ1-3|TRBV18
CASSPDKSSGNTIYF
TGTGCCAGCTCACCGGACAAAAGCTCTGGAAACACCATATATTTT
>many|TRBD1|TRBJ1-5|TRBV20-1
CSARRGQGAFLSNQPQHF
TGCAGTGCGAGACGGGGACAGGGGGCCTTTTTGAGCAATCAGCCCCAGCATTTT
>many|.|TRBJ1-4|TRBV9
CASSKGLDGKNCFF
.
>.|TRBD1|TRBJ1-2|TRBV20-1
CSARDIGTAYGYTF
TGCAGTGCTAGAGATATCGGGACAGCCTATGGCTACACCTTC
>medium-sized|TRBD2|TRBJ2-1|TRBV12-3/TRBV12-4
CASSRPSGYSYNEQFF
TGTGCCAGCAGCCGTCCTAGCGGCTACTCCTACAATGAGCAGTTCTTC
>few|.|TRBJ2-3|TRBV12-5
CASGLGGASTDTQYF
TGTGCTAGTGGTTTAGGAGGGGCGAGCACAGATACGCAGTATTTT
>many|.|TRBJ1-5|TRBV5-3
CARSISRGQPQHF
TGTGCCAGAAGCATCTCCAGGGGCCAGCCCCAGCATTTT
>.|.|TRBJ1-5|TRBV4-1
CASSQDAPLSLLPPQHF
TGCGCCAGCAGCCAAGATGCTCCGTTGTCCCTCCTCCCGCCCCAGCATTTT
>few|.|TRBJ1-4|TRBV6-5
CASSYYRYNEKLFF
TGTGCCAGCAGTTACTACAGGTATAATGAAAAACTGTTTTTT
>many|.|TRBJ1-5|TRBV12-3/TRBV12-4
CASSLMAGVNQPQHF
TGTGCCAGCAGTTTAATGGCAGGGGTCAATCAGCCCCAGCATTTT
>.|.|TRBJ1-5|TRBV28
CASSYDSGTEYSNQPQHF
TGTGCCAGCAGTTACGACTCTGGGACCGAATATAGCAATCAGCCCCAGCATTTT
>few|TRBD1|TRBJ1-6|TRBV27
CASSRDRVEWSPLHF
TGTGCCAGCAGTCGGGACAGGGTGGAGTGGTCACCCCTCCACTTT
>many|.|TRBJ2-5|TRBV5-1
CASSLKNTIETQYF
TGCGCCAGCAGCTTGAAGAACACAATAGAGACCCAGTACTTC
>many|.|TRBJ1-4|TRBV10-2
CASSRGPTNEKLFF
TGCGCCAGCAGCCGGGGACCTACTAATGAAAAACTGTTTTTT
>few|.|TRBJ1-3|TRBV7-9
CASSYRQPSSGNTIYF
TGTGCCAGCAGCTATAGACAGCCGAGCTCTGGAAACACCATATATTTT
>many|TRBD2|TRBJ2-7|TRBV12-3/TRBV12-4
CASSSSGGDAYEQYF
TGTGCCAGCAGCAGCAGCGGGGGAGATGCCTACGAGCAGTACTTC
>many|.|TRBJ2-5|TRBV28
CASSLGRRQETQYF
TGTGCCAGCAGCCTAGGACGGAGACAAGAGACCCAGTACTTC
>medium-sized|.|TRBJ1-1|TRBV11-2
CASSHYSEAFF
TGTGCCAGCAGTCATTATTCGGAAGCTTTCTTT
>many|.|TRBJ1-1|TRBV10-3
CAISESQQSEAFF
TGTGCCATCAGTGAGTCTCAACAGTCTGAAGCTTTCTTT
>many|TRBD1|TRBJ2-4|TRBV30
CACYERTGKNIQYF
TGTGCCTGTTACGAGAGGACAGGGAAAAACATTCAGTACTTC
>many|.|TRBJ1-5|TRBV19
CATRGGNQPQHF
TGTGCCACCAGAGGGGGCAATCAGCCCCAGCATTTT
>many|.|TRBJ2-2|TRBV7-9
CASSLGFTGELFF
TGTGCCAGCAGCTTAGGATTCACCGGGGAGCTGTTTTTT
>many|TRBD1|TRBJ1-2|TRBV3-1
CASSKGQGTNYGYTF
TGTGCCAGCAGCAAAGGACAGGGGACTAACTATGGCTACACCTTC
>many|TRBD2|TRBJ2-1|TRBV9
CASSPALAGGNEQFF
TGTGCCAGCAGCCCAGCGCTAGCGGGGGGGAATGAGCAGTTCTTC